The source of this TCR beta chain is a study of cytomegalovirus exposure and HLA in healthy donors. General study points: Rare TCR sequences predominated, though certain public TCRs were found in many donors. Reportedly, a later analysis found an Asian-associated ancestry cluster had fewer N-insertions than the approximately 600-donor mean. Association of some 18,000 TCR beta sequences with HLA alleles was found at 0.05 false discovery rate in a later analysis.

As for this clone: What it recognizes is unknown.

In nominal health when sampled, donors likely had unrecorded immune exposures nonetheless. The PCR used 60 Vbeta and 13 Jbeta primers. The method was immunoSEQ multiplex PCR; TCRdb's version includes in-frame clones alone and lacks a portion of them. The repertoire holds roughly 150,000 clones, nearly 70% seen once, with 8.5% to 12% in the top ten. Sequenced material: PBMCs. The clonotype originates from a man in his thirties or forties in good health and CMV-seropositive.

CDR3 residues: CASTSWTNRYTF. The CDR3 nucleotides are TGTGCCAGCACCTCCTGGACAAACCGCTACACCTTC. This chain connects TRBV28 to TRBJ1-2, with D possibly TRBD1 on 5 matching bases. Germline CDR1 MDHEN, CDR2 SYDVKM. The CDR3 is 12 amino acids. V was clipped by 7 bases and J by 9 bases, with 15 bases between them.